This is a list of T cell receptor beta chains from one sample in a study of cytomegalovirus exposure and HLA in healthy donors. Measured with immunoSEQ multiplex PCR; TCRdb has only the in-frame clones, and not every one. The sample includes approximately 140,000 clones, around 65% of them seen just once. The sequencing sample was made of PBMCs. These receptors all stem from a woman aged 60-70 years in good health and CMV-seronegative. Each CDR3 is given with its conserved first and last residue. D genes are given only for firm matches. The size of a clone is reported for some rows only, either as once, few or many, or as a class for expanded clones.

j_gene: TRBJ2-6; v_gene: TRBV9; abundance: few; d_gene: -; CDR3nt: TGTGCCAGCAGCGTAGGGCCAGCTGGGGCCAACGTCCTGACTTTC; CDR3aa: CASSVGPAGANVLTF
j_gene: TRBJ2-7; v_gene: TRBV5-1; abundance: -; d_gene: TRBD2; CDR3nt: TGCGCCAGCAGCTTGGCCTCTAGCGGGGGCCTAACCTACGAGCAGTACTTC; CDR3aa: CASSLASSGGLTYEQYF
j_gene: TRBJ1-6; v_gene: TRBV7-6; abundance: -; d_gene: -; CDR3nt: TGTGCCAGCAGCTTGGACAGAGGTTACAATTCACCCCTCCACTTT; CDR3aa: CASSLDRGYNSPLHF
j_gene: TRBJ2-5; v_gene: TRBV19; abundance: -; d_gene: -; CDR3nt: TGTGCCAGTCAGGGAGGAGGGGAGACCCAGTACTTC; CDR3aa: CASQGGGETQYF
j_gene: TRBJ1-5; v_gene: TRBV7-2; abundance: -; d_gene: -; CDR3nt: TGTGCCAGCAGCTTAGCGATTGGAGGGCACCAGCCCCAGCATTTT; CDR3aa: CASSLAIGGHQPQHF
j_gene: TRBJ2-1; v_gene: TRBV7-2; abundance: -; d_gene: -; CDR3nt: TGTGCCAGCAGACCTAGATTAAGCAATGAGCAGTTCTTC; CDR3aa: CASRPRLSNEQFF
j_gene: TRBJ1-3; v_gene: TRBV7-3; abundance: medium-sized; d_gene: -; CDR3nt: TGTGCCAGCAGCTTTGGGGGGGCTGGAAACACCATATATTTT; CDR3aa: CASSFGGAGNTIYF
j_gene: TRBJ2-2; v_gene: TRBV19; abundance: -; d_gene: -; CDR3nt: TGTGCCAGTAGTATAAGGGGGAGATCCACCGGGGAGCTGTTTTTT; CDR3aa: CASSIRGRSTGELFF
j_gene: TRBJ2-7; v_gene: TRBV5-1; abundance: -; d_gene: TRBD1; CDR3nt: TGCGCCAGCAGGAACCAGGGACAGACCTACGAGCAGTACTTC; CDR3aa: CASRNQGQTYEQYF
j_gene: TRBJ2-2; v_gene: TRBV5-4; abundance: few; d_gene: -; CDR3nt: TGTGCCAGCAGCTTGGTCGGGGGAACTTCGAACACCGGGGAGCTGTTTTTT; CDR3aa: CASSLVGGTSNTGELFF
j_gene: TRBJ2-5; v_gene: TRBV19; abundance: -; d_gene: TRBD1; CDR3nt: TGTGCCAGTAGTATAAACAGGGGGGAGACCCAGTACTTC; CDR3aa: CASSINRGETQYF
j_gene: TRBJ2-4; v_gene: TRBV7-9; abundance: -; d_gene: -; CDR3nt: TGTGCCAGCAAGGGGCAACGGAGCATTCAGTACTTC; CDR3aa: CASKGQRSIQYF
j_gene: TRBJ2-3; v_gene: TRBV5-6; abundance: -; d_gene: TRBD2; CDR3nt: TGTGCCAGCAGCCCTAAAGGACTAGCGGGAGTACCAGATACGCAGTATTTT; CDR3aa: CASSPKGLAGVPDTQYF
j_gene: TRBJ2-5; v_gene: TRBV2; abundance: -; d_gene: -; CDR3nt: TGTGCCAGCATAGAATCCGCCCCCCAGGGGACCCAGTACTTC; CDR3aa: CASIESAPQGTQYF
j_gene: TRBJ2-5; v_gene: TRBV20-1; abundance: -; d_gene: -; CDR3nt: TGCAGTGCTACCCCTCAGGAGACCCAGTACTTC; CDR3aa: CSATPQETQYF
j_gene: TRBJ2-5; v_gene: TRBV7-3; abundance: -; d_gene: TRBD1; CDR3nt: TGTGCCAGCAGCTTCGGAGGACAGGGGTCACAAGAGACCCAGTACTTC; CDR3aa: CASSFGGQGSQETQYF
j_gene: TRBJ2-1; v_gene: TRBV5-4; abundance: -; d_gene: -; CDR3nt: TGTGCCAGCAGCGCCAAGGGGGCGGGATACAATGAGCAGTTCTTC; CDR3aa: CASSAKGAGYNEQFF
j_gene: TRBJ1-4; v_gene: TRBV7-2; abundance: few; d_gene: -; CDR3nt: TGTGCCAGCAGCTTAGTGTCGAGAGCGGACGAAAAACTGTTTTTT; CDR3aa: CASSLVSRADEKLFF
j_gene: TRBJ2-3; v_gene: TRBV5-4; abundance: -; d_gene: TRBD2; CDR3nt: TGTGCCAGCAGCCTTGGAGGTCTAGCGGGCCACACAGATACGCAGTATTTT; CDR3aa: CASSLGGLAGHTDTQYF
j_gene: TRBJ2-3; v_gene: TRBV5-1; abundance: -; d_gene: TRBD2; CDR3nt: TGCGCCAGCAGCTTGGGACTAGCGGGGGGGCGCTCAGATACGCAGTATTTT; CDR3aa: CASSLGLAGGRSDTQYF
j_gene: TRBJ1-2; v_gene: TRBV19; abundance: -; d_gene: TRBD1; CDR3nt: TGTGCCAGTAGTATCCCCCTTCAGGGGGCTGGGGGCTACACCTTC; CDR3aa: CASSIPLQGAGGYTF
j_gene: TRBJ2-1; v_gene: TRBV5-6; abundance: -; d_gene: -; CDR3nt: TGTGCCAGCAGCTTGGATCTCTCCTCCTACAATGAGCAGTTCTTC; CDR3aa: CASSLDLSSYNEQFF
j_gene: TRBJ2-3; v_gene: TRBV5-5; abundance: few; d_gene: -; CDR3nt: TGTGCCAGCAGCTTGGCCTGGGGCAGCACAGATACGCAGTATTTT; CDR3aa: CASSLAWGSTDTQYF
j_gene: TRBJ2-7; v_gene: TRBV7-2; abundance: -; d_gene: TRBD2; CDR3nt: TGTGCCAGCAGCTTGGATGAGTGGGAGGGATACGAGCAGTACTTC; CDR3aa: CASSLDEWEGYEQYF
j_gene: TRBJ2-3; v_gene: TRBV7-6; abundance: -; d_gene: -; CDR3nt: TGTGCCAGCAGCAACAGGGGGGGGGTTGGCGATACGCAGTATTTT; CDR3aa: CASSNRGGVGDTQYF
j_gene: TRBJ2-3; v_gene: TRBV7-7; abundance: -; d_gene: TRBD2; CDR3nt: TGTGCCAGCAGCCCCTCGACTAGCGGGAGGGTAGATACGCAGTATTTT; CDR3aa: CASSPSTSGRVDTQYF
j_gene: TRBJ2-7; v_gene: TRBV7-9; abundance: -; d_gene: -; CDR3nt: TGTGCCAGCAGCTACTCGGGAGTCTTTTCGGACGAGCAGTACTTC; CDR3aa: CASSYSGVFSDEQYF
j_gene: TRBJ2-2; v_gene: TRBV19; abundance: once; d_gene: -; CDR3nt: TGTGCCAGTTCCTTCCCGGGACAGAACACCGGGGAGCTGTTTTTT; CDR3aa: CASSFPGQNTGELFF
j_gene: TRBJ1-2; v_gene: TRBV19; abundance: -; d_gene: -; CDR3nt: TGTGCCAGTAGTACTAAGAAGACAGACAACTATGGCTACACCTTC; CDR3aa: CASSTKKTDNYGYTF
j_gene: TRBJ2-7; v_gene: TRBV6-6; abundance: -; d_gene: -; CDR3nt: TGTGCCAGCAGTTACTCCAAGGGAGTGTACGAGCAGTACTTC; CDR3aa: CASSYSKGVYEQYF
j_gene: TRBJ2-2; v_gene: TRBV27; abundance: once; d_gene: -; CDR3nt: TGTGCCAGCAAAACGGGGGAGAGGACCGGGGAGCTGTTTTTT; CDR3aa: CASKTGERTGELFF
j_gene: TRBJ2-3; v_gene: TRBV5-4; abundance: -; d_gene: -; CDR3nt: TGTGCCAGCAGCTCCCGGGACACGAAGGAGGATACGCAGTATTTT; CDR3aa: CASSSRDTKEDTQYF
j_gene: TRBJ2-1; v_gene: TRBV5-1; abundance: -; d_gene: TRBD2; CDR3nt: TGCGCCAGCAGCGCCGGGACTAGCGGGAGGTATTATGAGCAGTTCTTC; CDR3aa: CASSAGTSGRYYEQFF
j_gene: TRBJ2-7; v_gene: TRBV7-2; abundance: -; d_gene: -; CDR3nt: TGTGCCAGCAGCCACCCCCAGCGGAGGGTCTACGAGCAGTACTTC; CDR3aa: CASSHPQRRVYEQYF
j_gene: TRBJ1-1; v_gene: TRBV6-5; abundance: -; d_gene: TRBD1; CDR3nt: TGTGCCAGCAGAGGGACAGGGGGCCTCACTGAAGCTTTCTTT; CDR3aa: CASRGTGGLTEAFF
j_gene: TRBJ2-3; v_gene: TRBV5-4; abundance: -; d_gene: TRBD2; CDR3nt: TGTGCCAGCAGCTCACCCGGGAGGGCGCGCACAGATACGCAGTATTTT; CDR3aa: CASSSPGRARTDTQYF